This T cell receptor beta chain is from a study of T cells in Graves' hyperthyroidism and ophthalmopathy. Study results and caveats: Most clonotypes expanded in the thyroid (above 0.001) were also present in blood.

This clonotype was observed many times. Its antigen remains unidentified. TCR beta CDR3 region amplification was performed from RNA transcripts. Initially, a first-round RT-PCR of the TCR CDR3 employed the HTBI primer set. TCRdb independently ran MiXCR on the multiplex PCR reads; one entry per CDR3 protein. Of more than 500,000 distinct CDR3 sequences listed, approximately 16% were seen once; the top ten hold less than 30%. CDR1 is SGHRS and CDR2 is YFSETQ in the germline V gene. Trimming at V came to 4 bases and at J to 7 bases, leaving 9 bases not matched to a gene. This CDR3 spans 15 amino acids. Clinical symptoms, serum thyroxine and TRAb, thyroid ultrasound and orbital computed tomography were used for the diagnoses.

The specimen sequenced was blood. This chain links TRBV5-1 with TRBJ2-7; 12 nucleotides agree with TRBD2. The source of this sequence is a woman in her twenties or thirties with Graves' ophthalmopathy. The CDR3 bases are TGCGCCAGCAGCCAACTAGCGGGAGGTACCACGGAGCAGTACTTC. Translating gives CASSQLAGGTTEQYF.